This TCR beta chain was recorded in a study of blood T cell repertoires in COVID-19. Study-wide context: PBMCs, B-cell-depleted T cells, or T cells were the source of the cDNA or gDNA that made up the material.

Participant ages covered about 18 to 95 years across about 22 US areas. Participants reported their clinical history, and cohort assignment relied on those reports. Two negative PCRs, clearance, or symptom resolution were required of recovered Cohort 3 donors. The germline V gene has CDR1 SNHLY and CDR2 FYNNEI. V was cut by 7 bases and J by 7 bases, with 23 bases left in between. CDR3 size: 15 residues. The repertoire was sequenced with immunoSEQ multiplex PCR; TCRdb's copy has only in-frame clones and lacks some. This table holds some 340,000 clones, 80% to 85% found once. This TCR derives from a woman aged 50 to 60 who had recovered from COVID-19. The V call is TRBV2, the J call TRBJ2-7, with D possibly matching TRBD1 (6 bases). What was sequenced was PBMCs or T cells enriched from blood (not recorded which). The CDR3 DNA follows: TGTGCCAGCACCCTAAGGGGGACACCTCTTAGGGAGCAGTACTTC. Protein product: CASTLRGTPLREQYF.